Ten or more counts support the clone carrying this T cell receptor beta chain. TCRdb used MiXCR to reprocess the reads, holding one entry per CDR3 protein. The top ten clones hold over 40% of a sample with around 250,000 distinct CDR3 sequences, about a sixth of them seen once. The sample belongs to a study of T cell repertoires in cytomegalovirus infection. In germline, CDR1 is SGHVS, CDR2 FNYEAQ. This CDR3 has 13 residues. Trimming shortened V by 2 bases and J by 7 bases, and 8 bases separated the two germline ends. This receptor was identified in a human donor in good health (CMV status not recorded). Some clones in this sample may be carry-over from other donors' samples. The sample consisted of CD8+ T cells from PBMCs. The chain joins TRBV7-6 to TRBJ2-2; D is uncertain. DNA of the CDR3: TGTGCCAGCAGCTTAACTCTCGTCGGGGAGCTGTTTTTT. It encodes CASSLTLVGELFF.